This TCR beta chain derives from a study of OX40 agonist ivuxolimab in advanced cancers. Study details: While on treatment, patients had intravenous ivuxolimab at 0.01 to 10 mg/kg every 2 weeks. Eligibility admitted prior anti-PD-1, anti-PD-L1 or anti-CTLA-4 therapy; 35% to 40% had some.

CDR1 MRHNA and CDR2 SNTAGT come from the germline V gene. The CDR3 extends over 14 amino acids. The V segment lost 6 bases and the J segment 5 bases; nucleotides outside the gene matches: 6. Autoimmune disease history or systemic immunosuppression meant exclusion. Assay: immunoSEQ multiplex PCR; the TCRdb copy retains only in-frame clones and omits some. This repertoire shows tens of thousands of clones, more than 75% found once; its top ten account for nearly 35%. This clone was detected only once. V usage is TRBV6-4 and J usage is TRBJ2-1; 8 nucleotides match TRBD2. The sequencing here drew on CD4+ or CD8+ T cells sorted from blood, taken in a trial of the OX40 agonist ivuxolimab. This TCR was recovered from an adult with an advanced solid tumor such as melanoma, head and neck, liver or kidney cancer. The chain's CDR3 is CASRNSGANNEQFF. CDR3 in DNA: TGTGCCAGCAGAAATAGCGGGGCCAACAATGAGCAGTTCTTC.